This T cell receptor beta chain was found in a study of molecular identifiers for immune sequencing clone quantification (dated by TCRdb to 2016 to 2019). Some background on the complete study: For a replicate experiment, RNA from roughly 18,000 or 92,000 naive CD8 T cells was divided into five aliquots, and four of the five aliquots were sequenced. This methods study benchmarked molecular-identifier clustering-based TCR repertoire sequencing (MIDCIRS) and TCR RNA copy counting, using CD8 T cells to do so. What the authors observed across the whole study: Clones above 20 RNA copies held over 99% of molecules in CMV-specific effector cells but under 1% in naive cells. Modeling indicated around 3.2 TCR RNA copies recovered per cell, compared with around 11 by digital PCR, which implies a capture efficiency of around 30%. The sizes of highly expanded clones could end up underestimated when identical TCR molecules share a barcode. Naive libraries contained spiked-in Jurkat TCR RNA (approximately nine copies' worth), which is not part of the donor repertoire. Even against a background of around 900,000 naive CD8 T cells, spiked-in Jurkat TCR RNA amounting to a single cell's worth was reported to be detectable. Without barcode sub-clustering, chimeric consensus sequences inflated TCR diversity; chimeras reached as high as 47%.

Libraries of naive CD8 T cells were generated from about 20,000 to 1,000,000 sorted cells, with 10%, 30% or 50% of the purified RNA used. Naive CD8 T cells were FACS-sorted as CD8+CD4-CCR7+CD45RA+ on a BD FACSAria II into RLT Plus buffer. To test detection sensitivity, Jurkat RNA equal to approximately ten TCR copies was added to samples of about 20,000-1,000,000 naive CD8 T cells. Enrichment of CD8 T cells was performed with RosetteSep CD8+ T Cell Enrichment Cocktail and Ficoll-Paque, after which ACK red cell lysis was carried out. This clonotype was seen only a few times. This receptor's antigen is unknown. Base quality data are lacking; no much larger clone is found one base away. The library was obtained by PCR. The sample was run on a NextSeq 500. Preparation of bulk TCR libraries followed a previously described approach, with the TCR primers listed in Table S5. The Qiagen AllPrep DNA/RNA kit was used to purify total RNA. Before analysis, reads from multiple sequencing runs of the same library were pooled. The published analysis was carried out like this. Reads were retained only if the reads had an exact TCR constant sequence, and the retained reads were trimmed to 150 nt and grouped according to their 12-nt molecular barcodes. Within each barcode group, reads were sub-clustered at a 15% Levenshtein threshold, and quality-weighted consensus sequences were built per RNA molecule. Non-functional sequences were excluded, and lower-count sequences lying one edit away from another sequence were also excluded. Barcode sub-clusters with fewer than 20% of the maximum read count were removed, based on fitting two negative binomial distributions. TCRdb trimmed public reads at Q25 via fastp, called clones via MiXCR and kept in-frame beta chains. Rows merge per CDR3 protein into single entries with the most common DNA and genes. TCRdb, rather than the study authors, made the V and J calls. The table for this sample lists under 600,000 distinct CDR3 sequences; around 23% of them were counted only once. The ten largest account for 0.7% to 0.9% of the sample.

CDR1 and CDR2, looked up from the germline V gene (reference sequence), are SEHNR and FQNEAQ. The CDR3, cysteine through phenylalanine, is 17 amino acids long. Just CDR3 DNA is preserved here, 51 bases in frame from base 1. Germline trimming amounts to 4 bases on V and 2 bases on J, with 11 as the count of junction bases outside the gene matches. The sequence was collected from a human donor in good health. Some libraries in this study had Jurkat cell RNA spiked in. Sample: naive CD8+ T cells from blood, with Jurkat cell RNA spiked in. The sample's cell subset or site label, decoded: FACS-sorted CD8+CD4-CCR7+CD45RA+ naive T cells. The V and J genes are TRBV7-9 and TRBJ2-1; 7 central nucleotides agree with TRBD2. The base sequence is TGTGCCAGCAGCTCAAGTAGCGGGCCCGAACCCTACAATGAGCAGTTCTTC. Its amino acids are CASSSSSGPEPYNEQFF.